These T cell receptor beta chains were read from a single sample in a study of T cell repertoires in cytomegalovirus infection. From the reads, TCRdb called clonotypes with MiXCR, one entry per CDR3 protein. The sample has just over 450,000 distinct CDR3 sequences, approximately 46% seen once. For these TCRs, the target antigens are not known. Sample: cultured PBMCs, taken from culture after CMV antigen stimulation. These receptors were obtained from a human donor in good health (CMV status not recorded). Some clones in this sample may be carry-over from other donors' samples. Both conserved end residues are part of each CDR3.

v_call | cdr3_aa
TRBV6-1 | CASSEIRGGETQYF
TRBV7-9 | CASSYLLTRDTQYF
TRBV6-1 | CASSEAYGRQGIVAFF
TRBV6-2/TRBV6-3 | CASSWSTGGTKETQYF
TRBV4-3 | CASSQGWQGAEKFGNEQFF
TRBV4-2 | CASSQRDQGISYNEQFF
TRBV7-8 | CASSLPGGSYEQYF
TRBV4-1 | CASAPATGTSGNLNEQFF
TRBV12-3/TRBV12-4 | CASKNPPSPLHF
TRBV11-2 | CASSSSGQVGETQYF
TRBV6-2/TRBV6-3 | CASSYNEDTQYF
TRBV6-5 | CASSYIRQPDTQYF
TRBV7-8 | CASSLVGTLTDTQYF
TRBV7-8 | CASSLPGQGQMNTEAFF
TRBV27 | CASRLSGASYNEQFF
TRBV4-3 | CASSSDLAGGGTDTQYF
TRBV6-5 | CASREGQLWQFF
TRBV20-1 | CSVREVGEKLFF
TRBV7-2 | CASSSPGRGGYTF
TRBV20-1 | CSALQREWIEQYF
TRBV7-7 | CASSSSGGPANTGELFF
TRBV18 | CASSSGWANTEAFF
TRBV12-3/TRBV12-4 | CASSYLSGRGETQYF
TRBV12-3/TRBV12-4 | CASGDRGRTDTQYF
TRBV7-2 | CASSPQGLLITDTQYF
TRBV19 | CASSMWTGVGNEQFF
TRBV2 | CASSDRVQYF
TRBV7-1 | CASSWLPGNVDTQYF
TRBV7-2 | CASSLEFGKVQETQYF
TRBV5-4 | CASTFGIQETQYF
TRBV4-2 | CASSQDMARGNSPLHF
TRBV5-1 | CASSLASGAKSSYNEQFF
TRBV19 | CASSIDLTGGREQYF
TRBV7-9 | CASSRKTGTFTDGYTF
TRBV7-2 | CASSLVGSEQFF
TRBV27 | CASSLSGSPPWDTQYF
TRBV28 | CASQAGIVRLTEAFF
TRBV7-2 | CASSSSRGPNNSPLHF
TRBV5-1 | CASSLSTGEETQYF
TRBV7-2 | CASSLRAARVTYNEQFF
TRBV7-2 | CASSLGGLVYEQYF
TRBV11-2 | CASSLGGGESDTQYF
TRBV6-1 | CASSELSGGANVLTF
TRBV7-2 | CASSPGLAGATGELFF
TRBV7-2 | CASSRTSGSTYEQYF
TRBV5-4 | CASSFVGTAGNTIYF
TRBV6-2/TRBV6-3 | CASSYVQEFDYAYEQYF
TRBV28 | CASNDPGGRVNTEAFF
TRBV7-2 | CASSLGQYGGVETQYF
TRBV28 | CASRLTTANYGYTF
TRBV2 | CASSDTMPKGFYTF
TRBV7-6 | CASSLGLTSGTYEQYF
TRBV12-5 | CASGLPAGTGEQYF
TRBV19 | CASEAPGTGNSPLHF
TRBV6-2/TRBV6-3 | CASSAQGADYGYTF